The clone carrying this T cell receptor beta chain is a singleton in its sample. Using immunoSEQ multiplex PCR, the repertoire was profiled, and TCRdb retains in-frame clones only, with some absent. The sample holds hundreds of thousands of clones; 70% to 90% are singletons and the top ten take approximately 12%. The sample comes from a study of blood T cell repertoires in COVID-19. The CDR3 has 15 amino acids. The germline CDR1 and CDR2 sequences are SQVTM and ANQGSEA. Trimming pared 1 base from V and 0 bases from J, leaving 10 bases between. Sequenced: peripheral blood. This sequence joins TRBV29-1 and TRBJ2-1; TRBD2 is a possible D gene (5 bases). The sequence came from a woman between 18 and 29 years old who had recovered from COVID-19. CDR3 in DNA: TGCAGCGTTGAAGGAAAACTAGACTCCTACAATGAGCAGTTCTTC. Amino acids: CSVEGKLDSYNEQFF.